A selection of T cell receptor beta chains follows, all from one sample in a study of shared clonotypes between healthy human individuals. Assay used: immunoSEQ multiplex PCR; TCRdb lists only in-frame clones, some missing. The repertoire holds millions of clones, 85% to 95% seen once, with about 1.1% in the top ten. Sequenced sample: naive CD8+ T cells sorted from blood. Every receptor here comes from a man younger than 35 in good health. CDR3s include the opening cysteine and the closing phenylalanine or tryptophan. The D gene is left open where the match is weak. Not all rows give a size; the values are once, few, many and, for expanded clones, a class.

v_gene: TRBV13; d_gene: TRBD1; abundance: .; j_gene: TRBJ2-7; CDR3aa: CASRGTGEDPYEQYF; CDR3nt: TGTGCCAGCAGGGGGACAGGGGAGGATCCCTACGAGCAGTACTTC
v_gene: TRBV28; d_gene: .; abundance: .; j_gene: TRBJ1-2; CDR3aa: CASSSHLAIGEEVSNYGYTF; CDR3nt: TGTGCCAGCAGTTCCCATCTCGCCATTGGTGAAGAGGTGTCTAACTATGGCTACACCTTC
v_gene: TRBV15; d_gene: .; abundance: .; j_gene: TRBJ2-4; CDR3aa: CATSREGSRNIQYF; CDR3nt: TGTGCCACCAGCAGAGAAGGTTCTCGGAACATTCAGTACTTC
v_gene: TRBV6-5; d_gene: .; abundance: .; j_gene: TRBJ1-3; CDR3aa: CASSPTGSGNTIYF; CDR3nt: TGTGCCAGCAGCCCCACCGGGTCTGGAAACACCATATATTTT
v_gene: TRBV9; d_gene: .; abundance: .; j_gene: TRBJ1-3; CDR3aa: CASSDTGLGNTIYF; CDR3nt: TGTGCCAGCAGCGATACAGGGCTGGGAAACACCATATATTTT
v_gene: TRBV7-6; d_gene: .; abundance: once; j_gene: TRBJ2-7; CDR3aa: CASSLAIFGYEQYF; CDR3nt: TGTGCCAGCAGCTTAGCGATTTTTGGCTACGAGCAGTACTTC
v_gene: TRBV13; d_gene: .; abundance: .; j_gene: TRBJ2-5; CDR3aa: CASSLQAETQYF; CDR3nt: TGTGCCAGCAGCTTGCAGGCAGAGACCCAGTACTTC
v_gene: TRBV9; d_gene: TRBD2; abundance: .; j_gene: TRBJ2-7; CDR3aa: CASSVGQTPGLRWEQYF; CDR3nt: TGTGCCAGCAGCGTAGGGCAGACTCCGGGACTAAGGTGGGAGCAGTACTTC
v_gene: TRBV28; d_gene: .; abundance: .; j_gene: TRBJ2-7; CDR3aa: CASSLRSHEQYF; CDR3nt: TGTGCCAGCAGTTTACGGTCCCACGAGCAGTACTTC
v_gene: TRBV6-6; d_gene: .; abundance: few; j_gene: TRBJ1-1; CDR3aa: CASSYLETEAFF; CDR3nt: TGTGCCAGCAGTTACCTGGAGACTGAAGCTTTCTTT
v_gene: TRBV6-5; d_gene: TRBD1; abundance: .; j_gene: TRBJ2-7; CDR3aa: CASSYGQGAGEQYF; CDR3nt: TGTGCCAGCAGTTACGGACAGGGGGCGGGGGAGCAGTACTTC
v_gene: TRBV6-5; d_gene: TRBD1; abundance: .; j_gene: TRBJ2-3; CDR3aa: CASSLHRDRPTDTQYF; CDR3nt: TGTGCCAGCAGTTTACATCGGGACAGGCCCACAGATACGCAGTATTTT
v_gene: TRBV18; d_gene: .; abundance: .; j_gene: TRBJ2-1; CDR3aa: CASSPTGSNEQFF; CDR3nt: TGTGCCAGCTCACCTACAGGTAGCAATGAGCAGTTCTTC
v_gene: TRBV6-5; d_gene: .; abundance: .; j_gene: TRBJ2-7; CDR3aa: CASSPDTPPYEQYF; CDR3nt: TGTGCCAGCAGTCCGGACACGCCCCCTTACGAGCAGTACTTC
v_gene: TRBV30; d_gene: .; abundance: .; j_gene: TRBJ2-7; CDR3aa: CAWSVSMGGPNEQYF; CDR3nt: TGTGCCTGGAGTGTATCAATGGGGGGGCCCAACGAGCAGTACTTC
v_gene: TRBV1; d_gene: .; abundance: .; j_gene: TRBJ1-1; CDR3aa: CTSSQDPFDGLSQAFF; CDR3nt: TGCACCAGCAGCCAAGACCCTTTCGATGGTCTCAGCCAAGCTTTCTTT
v_gene: TRBV19; d_gene: TRBD1; abundance: .; j_gene: TRBJ2-7; CDR3aa: CASSPRDSNYEQYF; CDR3nt: TGTGCCAGTAGTCCTAGGGACAGCAACTACGAGCAGTACTTC
v_gene: TRBV5-1; d_gene: TRBD1; abundance: .; j_gene: TRBJ2-3; CDR3aa: CASSGGTGVLDTQYF; CDR3nt: TGCGCCAGCAGCGGAGGGACAGGGGTATTGGATACGCAGTATTTT
v_gene: TRBV6-5; d_gene: .; abundance: .; j_gene: TRBJ1-4; CDR3aa: CASSYTSAGPKLFF; CDR3nt: TGTGCCAGCAGTTACACCTCGGCAGGGCCAAAACTGTTTTTT
v_gene: TRBV14; d_gene: .; abundance: .; j_gene: TRBJ2-7; CDR3aa: CASSPSREQYF; CDR3nt: TGTGCCAGCAGCCCCTCAAGGGAGCAGTACTTC
v_gene: TRBV27; d_gene: .; abundance: .; j_gene: TRBJ2-4; CDR3aa: CASSLSQGGNIQYF; CDR3nt: TGTGCCAGCAGTTTATCGCAGGGGGGAAACATTCAGTACTTC
v_gene: TRBV7-2; d_gene: .; abundance: .; j_gene: TRBJ2-7; CDR3aa: CASSSHLGAQTSYEQYF; CDR3nt: TGTGCCAGCAGCTCACATTTGGGGGCACAGACTTCCTACGAGCAGTACTTC
v_gene: TRBV27; d_gene: TRBD1; abundance: .; j_gene: TRBJ2-1; CDR3aa: CASSLDRGGLNEQFF; CDR3nt: TGTGCCAGCAGCCTGGACAGGGGAGGCCTCAATGAGCAGTTCTTC
v_gene: TRBV7-8; d_gene: .; abundance: .; j_gene: TRBJ2-5; CDR3aa: CASSAEGAQETQYF; CDR3nt: TGTGCCAGCAGCGCGGAGGGGGCCCAGGAGACCCAGTACTTC
v_gene: TRBV4-1; d_gene: .; abundance: .; j_gene: TRBJ1-6; CDR3aa: CASSQASGSYNSPLHF; CDR3nt: TGCGCCAGCAGCCAGGCCTCGGGCTCCTATAATTCACCCCTCCACTTT
v_gene: TRBV6-6; d_gene: .; abundance: once; j_gene: TRBJ2-3; CDR3aa: CASSYSGVSTDTQYF; CDR3nt: TGTGCCAGCAGTTACTCCGGTGTTAGCACAGATACGCAGTATTTT
v_gene: TRBV10-1; d_gene: .; abundance: .; j_gene: TRBJ2-7; CDR3aa: CASPARESYEQYF; CDR3nt: TGCGCCAGCCCCGCCCGGGAGTCATACGAGCAGTACTTC
v_gene: TRBV12-5; d_gene: .; abundance: .; j_gene: TRBJ1-1; CDR3aa: CASGATEAFF; CDR3nt: TGTGCTAGTGGAGCCACAGAAGCTTTCTTT
v_gene: TRBV18; d_gene: .; abundance: .; j_gene: TRBJ2-7; CDR3aa: CASSPPEAPYEQYF; CDR3nt: TGTGCCAGCTCACCACCGGAAGCCCCCTACGAGCAGTACTTC
v_gene: TRBV4-3; d_gene: .; abundance: few; j_gene: TRBJ2-1; CDR3aa: CASSQVRPNTDYNEQFF; CDR3nt: TGCGCCAGCAGCCAAGTACGTCCTAACACAGACTACAATGAGCAGTTCTTC
v_gene: TRBV11-2; d_gene: TRBD2; abundance: .; j_gene: TRBJ2-3; CDR3aa: CASSYTGTSGLYTQYF; CDR3nt: TGTGCCAGCAGCTACACCGGGACTAGCGGCCTGTATACGCAGTATTTT
v_gene: TRBV6-5; d_gene: .; abundance: .; j_gene: TRBJ2-7; CDR3aa: CASSLVAEGYEQYF; CDR3nt: TGTGCCAGCAGTTTGGTAGCCGAGGGGTACGAGCAGTACTTC
v_gene: TRBV9; d_gene: .; abundance: .; j_gene: TRBJ2-1; CDR3aa: CASSVEGSEQFF; CDR3nt: TGTGCCAGCAGCGTAGAAGGTAGTGAGCAGTTCTTC
v_gene: TRBV19; d_gene: .; abundance: .; j_gene: TRBJ1-6; CDR3aa: CASSIFGSPLHF; CDR3nt: TGTGCCAGTAGTATATTTGGTTCACCCCTCCACTTT
v_gene: TRBV10-3; d_gene: .; abundance: .; j_gene: TRBJ1-1; CDR3aa: CAISESVIGVGSEAFF; CDR3nt: TGTGCCATCAGTGAGTCGGTAATTGGAGTGGGATCTGAAGCTTTCTTT
v_gene: TRBV6-5; d_gene: .; abundance: .; j_gene: TRBJ2-2; CDR3aa: CASSYEGTGTGELFF; CDR3nt: TGTGCCAGCAGTTACGAAGGAACGGGAACCGGGGAGCTGTTTTTT
v_gene: TRBV6-1; d_gene: .; abundance: .; j_gene: TRBJ1-1; CDR3aa: CASSESLGMNTEAFF; CDR3nt: TGTGCCAGCAGTGAATCGCTGGGGATGAACACTGAAGCTTTCTTT
v_gene: TRBV7-2; d_gene: TRBD1; abundance: .; j_gene: TRBJ2-7; CDR3aa: CASSFTGERPGEQYF; CDR3nt: TGTGCCAGCAGCTTCACAGGGGAGCGGCCGGGCGAGCAGTACTTC
v_gene: TRBV7-2; d_gene: .; abundance: .; j_gene: TRBJ2-7; CDR3aa: CASSLDLPATYEQYF; CDR3nt: TGTGCCAGCAGCTTAGACCTGCCCGCCACCTACGAGCAGTACTTC
v_gene: TRBV7-9; d_gene: .; abundance: .; j_gene: TRBJ1-1; CDR3aa: CASSPLDRLNTEAFF; CDR3nt: TGTGCCAGCAGCCCCCTGGACAGATTGAACACTGAAGCTTTCTTT
v_gene: TRBV7-9; d_gene: .; abundance: .; j_gene: TRBJ2-1; CDR3aa: CASSFWHYEQFF; CDR3nt: TGTGCCAGCAGTTTTTGGCATTATGAGCAGTTCTTC
v_gene: TRBV27; d_gene: .; abundance: .; j_gene: TRBJ1-2; CDR3aa: CASSDSTVGYGYTF; CDR3nt: TGTGCCAGCAGCGACTCCACCGTAGGCTATGGCTACACCTTC
v_gene: TRBV27; d_gene: TRBD2; abundance: .; j_gene: TRBJ2-1; CDR3aa: CASSLVSGGNRFF; CDR3nt: TGTGCCAGCAGCCTTGTTAGCGGGGGGAATCGGTTCTTC
v_gene: TRBV2; d_gene: .; abundance: .; j_gene: TRBJ2-7; CDR3aa: CASSVATEQYF; CDR3nt: TGTGCCAGCAGTGTCGCGACCGAGCAGTACTTC
v_gene: TRBV7-9; d_gene: .; abundance: .; j_gene: TRBJ1-5; CDR3aa: CASSLGVDFNQPQHF; CDR3nt: TGTGCCAGCAGCTTAGGTGTGGATTTCAATCAGCCCCAGCATTTT
v_gene: TRBV7-9; d_gene: .; abundance: .; j_gene: TRBJ1-1; CDR3aa: CVSSFGGTEAFF; CDR3nt: TGTGTCAGCAGCTTCGGGGGGACTGAAGCTTTCTTT
v_gene: TRBV21-1; d_gene: .; abundance: .; j_gene: TRBJ1-1; CDR3aa: CASSKALAGVQVNTEAFF; CDR3nt: TGTGCCAGCAGCAAAGCGCTTGCAGGGGTTCAGGTAAACACTGAAGCTTTCTTT
v_gene: TRBV28; d_gene: .; abundance: .; j_gene: TRBJ2-7; CDR3aa: CASSLSPRVGVYEQYF; CDR3nt: TGTGCCAGCAGTTTATCCCCTCGGGTCGGGGTCTACGAGCAGTACTTC
v_gene: TRBV6-5; d_gene: TRBD2; abundance: .; j_gene: TRBJ2-5; CDR3aa: CASSYSPSGNQETQYF; CDR3nt: TGTGCCAGCAGTTACTCTCCTAGCGGGAACCAAGAGACCCAGTACTTC
v_gene: TRBV7-8; d_gene: .; abundance: .; j_gene: TRBJ2-1; CDR3aa: CASSLLPNNEQFF; CDR3nt: TGTGCCAGCAGCTTACTCCCGAACAATGAGCAGTTCTTC